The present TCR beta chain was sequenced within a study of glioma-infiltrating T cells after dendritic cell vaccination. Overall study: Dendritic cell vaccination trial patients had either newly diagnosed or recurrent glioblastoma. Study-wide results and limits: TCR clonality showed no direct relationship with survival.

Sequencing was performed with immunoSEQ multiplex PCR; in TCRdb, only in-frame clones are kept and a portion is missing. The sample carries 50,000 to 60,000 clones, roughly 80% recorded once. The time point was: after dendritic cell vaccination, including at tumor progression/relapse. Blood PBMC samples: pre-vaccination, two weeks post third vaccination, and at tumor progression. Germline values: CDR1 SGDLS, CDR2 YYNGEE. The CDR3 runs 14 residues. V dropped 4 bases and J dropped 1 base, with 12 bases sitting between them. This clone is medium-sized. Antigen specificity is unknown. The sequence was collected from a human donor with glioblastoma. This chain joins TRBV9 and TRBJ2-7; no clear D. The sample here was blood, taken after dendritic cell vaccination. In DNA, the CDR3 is TGTGCCAGCAGCCCCGAGGTGTGGTCCTACGAGCAGTACTTC. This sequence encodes CASSPEVWSYEQYF.